These 25 T cell receptor beta chains were all obtained from the same sample, sequenced in a study of T cells after yellow fever vaccination. TCRdb ran MiXCR on the 5' RACE reads and lists one entry per CDR3 protein. The repertoire holds over 300,000 distinct CDR3 sequences, with roughly 4% as singletons. The sample consisted of PBMCs, taken on the day of the yellow fever booster vaccination. The receptor source for this set is a young man who received the YFV17D yellow fever vaccine.

This clonotype was observed a handful of times. This chain links TRBV20-1 with TRBJ2-3, with unresolved D. Germline CDR1 and CDR2: DFQATT and SNEGSKA (reference sequence). Trimming cost V 4 bases and J 1 base, with 9 bases left between them. The CDR3 loop spans 13 amino acids. In nucleotides, the CDR3 is TGCAGTGCTAATAAGCAGGGCACAGATACGCAGTATTTT. It translates to CSANKQGTDTQYF.

The sample holds a few counts of this clonotype. V is TRBV5-1 and J is TRBJ1-2, with D possibly being TRBD1 (5 bases). The CDR3 runs 13 residues. Germline V gene sequence: CDR1 SGHRS, CDR2 YFSETQ. V was cut by 7 bases and J by 1 base, with 11 bases left in between. CDR3: CASQQGNNYGYTF. The CDR3 nucleotides read TGCGCCAGCCAGCAGGGAAATAACTATGGCTACACCTTC.

This clonotype was detected ten times or more. The chain couples TRBV20-1 to TRBJ2-3, with D maybe TRBD2 (6 bases). This CDR3 comprises 13 residues. Germline lookup yields CDR1 DFQATT and CDR2 SNEGSKA (reference sequence). Between the trimmed V and J ends, which lost 5 bases and 1 base, there was a span of 10 bases. Here the CDR3 DNA reads TGCAGTGCTGGGGAGGCAGGCACAGATACGCAGTATTTT. Its protein is CSAGEAGTDTQYF.

This clonotype was seen a few times. The chain links TRBV4-1 to TRBJ1-1; D uncertain. V lost 0 bases and J lost 1, with 6 bases in between. CDR1 and CDR2 from the germline V gene are MGHRA and YSYEKL. CDR3 length: 14 amino acids. For the CDR3, the DNA is TGCGCCAGCAGCCAAGAAGAGGGGAACACTGAAGCTTTCTTT. Protein: CASSQEEGNTEAFF.

This clonotype was picked up a small number of times. The chain employs TRBV7-2 and TRBJ2-1, with 13 bases aligning to TRBD2. The length of the CDR3 is 15 residues. V was clipped by 3 bases and J by 12 bases; unmatched bases: 8. Germline V gene sequence: CDR1 SGHTA, CDR2 FQGNSA. CDR3: CASSFRLAGGPSQFF. The DNA for the CDR3 is TGTGCCAGCAGCTTTCGACTAGCGGGGGGCCCCTCGCAGTTCTTC.

This clonotype was recorded many times. This chain links TRBV10-3 with TRBJ2-3, with D uncertain. V lost 5 bases, J lost 8 bases, and 14 bases lay in between. Germline lookup yields CDR1 ENHRY and CDR2 SYGVKD. This CDR3 is built from 13 residues. CDR3: CAISSDPAGTQYF. DNA for the CDR3: TGTGCCATCAGTTCAGACCCGGCCGGTACGCAGTATTTT.

V and J are TRBV20-1 and TRBJ2-7; the D gene is possibly TRBD2 (5 bases). Germline assignment: CDR1 DFQATT and CDR2 SNEGSKA (reference sequence). The CDR3 sequence is 14 residues long. V lost 6 bases to trimming and J lost 3 bases, with 18 bases between them. The CDR3 sequence is CSATDGPGDYEQYV. Written as DNA, the CDR3 is TGCAGTGCCACGGACGGACCCGGGGACTACGAGCAGTACGTC.

The sample holds a few counts of this clonotype. The CDR3 sequence: CASSLGLGVRGNTIYF. Here the CDR3 DNA reads TGCGCCAGCAGCCTTGGACTTGGGGTGCGGGGAAACACCATATATTTT. This chain joins TRBV4-3 and TRBJ1-3; D remains ambiguous. The CDR3 runs 16 residues. Germline V gene sequence: CDR1 LGHNA, CDR2 YSLEER. The V and J ends lost 4 bases and 4 bases respectively, with 17 bases between them.

This clonotype appeared a few times. V and J are TRBV4-1 and TRBJ1-6; possibly TRBD1 for D (6 bases). Trimming took off 1 base at V and 1 base at J, with 11 bases between the two ends. Germline lookup yields CDR1 MGHRA and CDR2 YSYEKL. This CDR3 is 17 amino acids long. The CDR3 DNA reads TGCGCCAGCAGCCAAGCAGGCAGGGGATCCTATAATTCACCCCTCCACTTT. It translates to CASSQAGRGSYNSPLHF.

Ten or more counts support this clonotype. The V call is TRBV3-1, the J call TRBJ1-6; D call uncertain. The CDR3 totals 15 residues. The germline V and J ends were trimmed by 0 bases and 9 bases, with 12 bases remaining between them. Germline-derived CDR1 and CDR2 are LGHDT and YNNKEL (reference sequence). CDR3 sequence (DNA): TGTGCCAGCAGCCAAGACCCGGCGTTGGGTTCACCCCTCCACTTT. Protein sequence: CASSQDPALGSPLHF.

The CDR3 here is CASSSGQIQIAGELFF. In nucleotides, the CDR3 is TGTGCCAGCAGCTCGGGACAGATCCAAATTGCCGGGGAGCTGTTTTTT. V gene TRBV7-9 combines with J gene TRBJ2-2, with 7 bases lining up with TRBD1. Unmatched junction bases numbered 11, after V lost 4 bases and J lost 6 bases. CDR3 length equals 16 residues. Germline CDR1 and CDR2: SEHNR and FQNEAQ (reference sequence).

This clonotype showed up many times. The V call is TRBV5-4, the J call TRBJ2-7; 10 bases are a match to TRBD2. The length of the CDR3 is 14 residues. Germline CDR1 reads SGHNT; CDR2 reads YYREEE (reference sequence). V shed 3 bases, J shed 3 bases, and the junction held 3 bases outside the gene matches. The CDR3 is CASSSLAGNYEQYF. The CDR3, as DNA: TGTGCCAGCAGCTCACTAGCGGGGAACTACGAGCAGTACTTC.

The genes are TRBV12-3 or TRBV12-4 and TRBJ2-7; 10 bases are shared with TRBD1. Unmatched junction bases numbered 7, after V lost 6 bases and J lost 5 bases. The CDR3 is made up of 14 amino acids. The CDR3 bases are TGTGCCAGCAGCCAAAGACAGGGGGCCAACGAGCAGTACTTC. Translating it yields CASSQRQGANEQYF.

The chain combines TRBV7-6 with TRBJ2-3; D is unresolved. With 6 bases removed from V and 6 bases from J, the gap between germline ends came to 22 bases. The germline V gene encodes CDR1 SGHVS and CDR2 FNYEAQ. The CDR3 contains 16 residues. The CDR3 region is CASSLTPGTSQDTQYF. Here the CDR3 DNA reads TGTGCCAGCAGTTTAACTCCGGGTACATCACAGGATACGCAGTATTTT.

In its sample, this clonotype was seen many times. J is TRBJ1-1 and V is TRBV5-1; D is unresolved. V shed 5 bases and J shed 4 bases, with 12 bases lying between them. This CDR3 is 13 amino acids long. Per the germline V gene, CDR1 is SGHRS and CDR2 is YFSETQ. CDR3 protein: CASSLDGSTEAFF. The CDR3 bases are TGCGCCAGCAGTCTGGACGGTTCCACTGAAGCTTTCTTT.

This clonotype appeared many times. The CDR3 loop reads CASSPGSSSYNEQFF. CDR3 nucleotide sequence: TGCGCCAGCAGCCCCGGTTCTAGCTCCTACAATGAGCAGTTCTTC. The rearrangement joins TRBV4-3 to TRBJ2-1, with no clear D. Germline V gives CDR1 LGHNA, CDR2 YSLEER. The ends were cut back, 4 bases at V and 0 bases at J, with 10 bases in the middle. The CDR3 is 15 amino acids.

The gene calls are TRBV9 and TRBJ2-7; maybe TRBD2 (6 bases). V lost 2 bases to trimming and J lost 0 bases, with 12 bases between them. CDR1 and CDR2 from the germline V gene are SGDLS and YYNGEE. This CDR3 has 15 residues. In nucleotides, the CDR3 is TGTGCCAGCAGCGTCCACCCCGGGAGCTCCTACGAGCAGTACTTC. Translated: CASSVHPGSSYEQYF.

In this sample, this clonotype turned up a few times. No DNA is shown, since the ends of the CDR3 on it are uncertain; the CDR3 is the one TCRdb lists. The gene calls are TRBV4-1 and TRBJ1-1; the D call in the table, TRBD1, was not verified against the DNA. Termini included, the CDR3 measures 15 amino acids. Per germline, CDR1 MGHRA and CDR2 YSYEKL. CDR3 region: CASSSSTGRGTEAFF.

This chain connects TRBV10-3 to TRBJ2-7, with TRBD2 matching 9 bases. The junction had 3 bases not matched to a gene; V was cut back by 3 bases and J by 3 bases. Germline lookup yields CDR1 ENHRY and CDR2 SYGVKD. The CDR3 runs to 14 residues. Here the CDR3 reads CAISDSSGDYEQYV. For the CDR3, the DNA is TGTGCCATCAGTGATTCTAGCGGGGACTACGAGCAGTACGTC.

This clonotype was detected many times. This chain uses TRBV15 with TRBJ1-1; no reliable D call. V gave up 0 bases and J gave up 3 bases, with 11 bases separating them. Per the germline V gene, CDR1 is LNHNV and CDR2 is YYDKDF (reference sequence). The CDR3 sequence is 15 residues long. The CDR3 here is CATSRDLGWDTEAFF. DNA for the CDR3: TGTGCCACCAGCAGAGACCTGGGGTGGGACACTGAAGCTTTCTTT.

The table lists this clonotype with many counts. The genes are TRBV5-1 and TRBJ2-1, with D perhaps matching TRBD2 (6 bases). The V gene's germline CDR1 is SGHRS and CDR2 YFSETQ. V was trimmed by 0 bases and J by 0 bases, leaving 10 bases between them. This CDR3 region has 16 residues. CDR3 amino acids: CASSLAATSSYNEQFF. The CDR3 coding sequence is TGCGCCAGCAGCTTGGCGGCGACTAGCTCCTACAATGAGCAGTTCTTC. The complete variable domain, with remaining parts taken from reference TRBV5-1 and TRBJ2-1, reads KAGVTQTPRYLIKTRGQQVTLSCSPISGHRSVSWYQQTPGQGLQFLFEYFSETQRNKGNFPGRFSGRQFSNSRSEMNVSTLELGDSALYLCASSLAATSSYNEQFFGPGTRLTVL.

The sample holds many counts of this clonotype. The rearrangement joins TRBV6-5 to TRBJ2-1, with D tentatively TRBD1 or TRBD2 (5 bases each). Germline V CDR1 and CDR2: MNHEY, SVGAGI. The CDR3 consists of 14 residues. With 6 bases removed from V and 8 bases from J, the gap between germline ends came to 17 bases. The CDR3 nucleotides read TGTGCCAGCAGGGGTTCGGGACCACCGGATGAGCAGTTCTTC. It translates to CASRGSGPPDEQFF.

The sample holds many counts of this clonotype. The chain has TRBV7-2 and TRBJ2-1, with D possibly TRBD2 on 5 matching bases. Germline V lookup: CDR1 SGHTA, CDR2 FQGNSA. The CDR3 consists of 15 residues. V was trimmed by 5 bases and J by 4 bases, leaving 15 bases between them. CDR3 amino acids: CASSPHLGRYNEQFF. Written as DNA, the CDR3 is TGTGCCAGCAGCCCCCACTTAGGGAGATACAATGAGCAGTTCTTC.

This clonotype appeared many times. The CDR3 DNA follows: TGTGCCAGCAGCTTAGGGGTCTACGAGCAGTACTTC. Its translation is CASSLGVYEQYF. The gene calls are TRBV7-2 and TRBJ2-7; unclear D gene. V lost 1 base and J 3 bases, leaving 4 bases between the germline ends. The CDR3 spans 12 residues. Germline CDR1 is SGHTA and CDR2 is FQGNSA.

This clonotype was recorded at least ten times. V and J are TRBV4-2 and TRBJ1-6, with 7 positions matching TRBD1. V shed 0 bases and J 3 bases; nucleotides not matched to a gene: 2. This CDR3 region has 16 residues. Germline loops: CDR1 LGHNA, CDR2 YNFKEQ. CDR3 sequence (DNA): TGTGCCAGCAGCCAAGATGGGGACAGCTATAATTCACCCCTCCACTTT. Encoded protein: CASSQDGDSYNSPLHF.